The clone carrying this TCR beta chain was counted many times. Its antigen is not identified. Time point denoted: persistent/refractory GD, antithyroid drugs over 5 years with positive TRAb. The TCR library used RNA extracted from PBMCs. It was American Thyroid Association guidelines that determined Graves' disease diagnosis. This sample was taken from a study of regulatory T cells in long-lasting Graves disease. Regarding the study as a whole: There was favoring of TRBV28, TRBJ1-2 and TRBJ2-5 in persistent disease. Small numbers of samples may have cut accuracy.

Construction of TCR beta libraries relied on iRepertoire HTBI primers and on Arm-PCR targeting CDR3 regions. One entry per CDR3 protein results from TCRdb running MiXCR on the multiplex PCR reads. This sample carries roughly 400,000 distinct CDR3 sequences, around 21% of them seen once, and the ten largest clones take about a fifth. V lost 1 base and J lost 0, with 6 bases in between. The germline gives CDR1 SEHNR, CDR2 FQNEAQ (reference sequence). The CDR3 is made up of 14 amino acids. Specimen: peripheral blood mononuclear cells (PBMCs), collected when the disease was refractory, from a patient treated with antithyroid drugs. The sequence was collected from a female donor with Graves disease. The J gene is TRBJ2-5, the V gene TRBV7-9; perhaps TRBD1 as D (5 bases). In DNA, the CDR3 is TGTGCCAGCAGCTTAGACAGGCACCAAGAGACCCAGTACTTC. This encodes CASSLDRHQETQYF.